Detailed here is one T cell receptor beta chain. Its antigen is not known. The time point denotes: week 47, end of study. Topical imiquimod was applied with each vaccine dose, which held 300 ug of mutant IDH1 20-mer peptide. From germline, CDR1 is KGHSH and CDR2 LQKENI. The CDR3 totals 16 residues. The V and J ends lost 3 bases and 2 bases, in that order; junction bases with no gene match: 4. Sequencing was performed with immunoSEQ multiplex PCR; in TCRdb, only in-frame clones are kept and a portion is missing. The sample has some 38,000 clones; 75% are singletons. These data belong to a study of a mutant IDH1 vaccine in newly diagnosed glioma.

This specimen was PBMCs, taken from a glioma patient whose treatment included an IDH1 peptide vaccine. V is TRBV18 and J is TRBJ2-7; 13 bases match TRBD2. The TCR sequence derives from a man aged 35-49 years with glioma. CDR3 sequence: CASSPGTSGTTYEQYF. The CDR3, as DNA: TGTGCCAGCTCACCTGGGACTAGCGGGACGACCTACGAGCAGTACTTC. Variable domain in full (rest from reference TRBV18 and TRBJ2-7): NAGVMQNPRHLVRRRGQEARLRCSPMKGHSHVYWYRQLPEEGLKFMVYLQKENIIDESGMPKERFSAEFPKEGPSILRIQQVVRGDSAAYFCASSPGTSGTTYEQYFGPGTRLTVT.